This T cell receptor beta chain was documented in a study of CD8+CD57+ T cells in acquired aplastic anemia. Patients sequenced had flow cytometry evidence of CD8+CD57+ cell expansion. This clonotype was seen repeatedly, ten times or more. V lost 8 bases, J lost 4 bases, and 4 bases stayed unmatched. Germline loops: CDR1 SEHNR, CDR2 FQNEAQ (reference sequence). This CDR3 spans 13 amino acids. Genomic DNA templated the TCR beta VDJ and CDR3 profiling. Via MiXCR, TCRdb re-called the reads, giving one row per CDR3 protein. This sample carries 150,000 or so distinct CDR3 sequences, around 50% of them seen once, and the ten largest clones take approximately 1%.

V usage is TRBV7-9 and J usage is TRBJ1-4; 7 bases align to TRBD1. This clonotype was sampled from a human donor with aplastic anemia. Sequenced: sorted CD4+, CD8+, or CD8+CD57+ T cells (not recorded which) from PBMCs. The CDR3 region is CASGGQNNEKLFF. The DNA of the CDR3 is TGTGCCAGCGGGGGACAGAATAATGAAAAACTGTTTTTT. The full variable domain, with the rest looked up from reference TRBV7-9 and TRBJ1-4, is DTGVSQNPRHKITKRGQNVTFRCDPISEHNRLYWYRQTLGQGPEFLTYFQNEAQLEKSRLLSDRFSAERPKGSFSTLEIQRTEQGDSAMYLCASGGQNNEKLFFGSGTQLSVL.